A selection of T cell receptor beta chains follows, all from one sample in a study of CD8 T cells in Susac syndrome. TCRdb fed the immunoSEQ multiplex PCR reads into MiXCR, producing one record per CDR3 protein. The profile shows some 450,000 distinct CDR3 sequences, approximately 85% of them singletons. The sample was CD8+ T cells from PBMCs. The receptors shown here come from a human donor with multiple sclerosis. CDR3s include the opening cysteine and the closing phenylalanine or tryptophan. The D gene is left open where the match is weak. Expanded clones get a size class; other rows say once, few or many, or leave the size out.

NA | NA | TRBJ1-2 | TRBV20-1 | TGCAGTGCTCGAAATAGGGATGGGGATTTCGGCTACACCTTC | CSARNRDGDFGYTF
NA | NA | TRBJ2-7 | TRBV5-5 | TGTGCCAGCAGTTCAGACACAGGAGCCTACGAGCAGTACTTC | CASSSDTGAYEQYF
TRBD1 | once | TRBJ2-1 | TRBV27 | TGTGCCAGCAGGAGGGACAGCTACTACAATGAGCAGTTCTTC | CASRRDSYYNEQFF
NA | NA | TRBJ2-5 | TRBV12-3/TRBV12-4 | TGTGCCAGCGGATTAGGGTCCCAAGAGACCCAGTACTTC | CASGLGSQETQYF
NA | NA | TRBJ2-1 | TRBV10-3 | TGTGCCATCGGAAGGGCGTCCTACAATGAGCAGTTCTTC | CAIGRASYNEQFF
NA | NA | TRBJ1-1 | TRBV7-6 | TGTGCCAGCAGCTTGACGGGGCTGGAGAACACTGAAGCTTTCTTT | CASSLTGLENTEAFF
NA | NA | TRBJ2-3 | TRBV4-1 | TGCGCCAGCAGCCAAGCTGTTGCAGATACGCAGTATTTT | CASSQAVADTQYF
NA | NA | TRBJ1-5 | TRBV3-1 | TGTGCCAGCAGCCAAAGCCCTGGGAATCAGCCCCAGCATTTT | CASSQSPGNQPQHF
NA | NA | TRBJ1-1 | TRBV27 | TGTGCCAGCAGTTCGCCTCCGGGACCTAACACTGAAGCCTTCTTT | CASSSPPGPNTEAFF
NA | few | TRBJ1-5 | TRBV7-8 | TGTGCCAGCAGCTTAGGGCGGGGAATCAACAATCAGCCCCAGCATTTT | CASSLGRGINNQPQHF
TRBD1 | NA | TRBJ1-2 | TRBV30 | TGTGCCTGCCGGGGGGACAGAACCTATGGCTACGCCTTC | CACRGDRTYGYAF
NA | NA | TRBJ1-5 | TRBV27 | TGTGCCAGCCGCGCGGTGGGGAGCAATCAGCCCCAGCATTTT | CASRAVGSNQPQHF
TRBD1 | few | TRBJ2-1 | TRBV29-1 | TGCAGCGGGGGGACAGGGGGCTTTAATGAGCAGTTCTTC | CSGGTGGFNEQFF
NA | NA | TRBJ2-1 | TRBV4-2 | TGTGCCAGCAGCCAACCTGAATCCTACAATGAGCAGTTCTTC | CASSQPESYNEQFF
TRBD1 | once | TRBJ2-1 | TRBV28 | TGTGCCAGCAGTTTATCCCCCGGGACAGTCAATGAGCAGTTCTTC | CASSLSPGTVNEQFF
TRBD2 | NA | TRBJ2-7 | TRBV27 | TGTGCCAGCAGTTCCCCTACCACTAGCGGGACCCTCGGCGAGCAGTACTTC | CASSSPTTSGTLGEQYF
NA | NA | TRBJ2-5 | TRBV30 | TGTGCCTGGAAAGCTAGCTCCAACCAAGAGACCCAGTACTTC | CAWKASSNQETQYF
NA | NA | TRBJ1-1 | TRBV4-1 | TGCGCCAGCAGCCAAATTGACGGTAACACTGAAGCTTTCTTT | CASSQIDGNTEAFF
TRBD1 | NA | TRBJ2-7 | TRBV12-3/TRBV12-4 | TGTGCCAGCAGTTTTTTGGGACAGACCTACGAGCAGTACTTC | CASSFLGQTYEQYF
NA | NA | TRBJ2-2 | TRBV4-1 | TGCGCCAGCAGCCAAGTGTCCGGAGGCACCGGGGAGCTGTTTTTT | CASSQVSGGTGELFF
NA | NA | TRBJ1-5 | TRBV19 | TGTGCCAGTAGTATTCCCATTAGCAATCAGCCCCAGCATTTT | CASSIPISNQPQHF
NA | once | TRBJ1-4 | TRBV4-1 | TGCGCCAGCAGCCAAGACCCCGGTCCCGGACAGAAAGAAAAACTGTTTTTT | CASSQDPGPGQKEKLFF
TRBD1 | NA | TRBJ2-7 | TRBV11-2 | TGTGCCAGCAGCAGTGTAAATTGGACAGGGGCCTACGAGCAGTACTTC | CASSSVNWTGAYEQYF
TRBD1 | NA | TRBJ1-1 | TRBV7-6 | TGTGCCAGCAGCTTAACAGGGGGTACGAACACTGAAGCTTTCTTT | CASSLTGGTNTEAFF
NA | NA | TRBJ1-5 | TRBV12-3/TRBV12-4 | TGTGCCAGCAGTTTGAAGCCAGACAATCAGCCCCAGCATTTT | CASSLKPDNQPQHF
NA | NA | TRBJ1-1 | TRBV7-3 | TGTGCCAGCAGGGCTCAGGGGAACACTGAAGCTTTCTTT | CASRAQGNTEAFF
NA | NA | TRBJ2-1 | TRBV20-1 | TGCAGTGCTCCGGGACCCGCTCCCTACAATGAGCAGTTCTTC | CSAPGPAPYNEQFF
NA | NA | TRBJ2-1 | TRBV20-1 | TGCAGTGCCCTTGCTAGCAGAACCTACAATGAGCAGTTCTTC | CSALASRTYNEQFF
NA | NA | TRBJ2-7 | TRBV7-9 | TGTGCCAGCAGCCCCGCACACCAAAGCTACGAGCAGTACTTC | CASSPAHQSYEQYF
NA | NA | TRBJ2-2 | TRBV5-1 | TGCGCCAGCAGCTTGGCGGTTTTGGACACCGGGGAGCTGTTTTTT | CASSLAVLDTGELFF
NA | NA | TRBJ2-7 | TRBV30 | TGTGCCTGGAGTGGGAGGGGGCGAACCTACGAGCAGTACTTC | CAWSGRGRTYEQYF
TRBD2 | NA | TRBJ2-1 | TRBV4-1 | TGCGCCAGCAGCCACTTCTCCGGGACTATGCAGTTCTTC | CASSHFSGTMQFF
NA | NA | TRBJ2-4 | TRBV19 | TGTGCCAGTAGTTCCCGAGATACGACATGGGCCAAAAACATTCAGTACTTC | CASSSRDTTWAKNIQYF
NA | NA | TRBJ2-3 | TRBV4-2 | TGTGCCAGCAGCCAACGAGAGACAGGAGCAGCAGATACGCAGTATTTT | CASSQRETGAADTQYF
TRBD2 | NA | TRBJ2-1 | TRBV29-1 | TGCAGCGTTGATGGTAGCGGGGGGTTGACCTACAATGAGCAGTTCTTC | CSVDGSGGLTYNEQFF